Listed here is a single TCR beta chain. Its target antigen remains unknown. No quality values exist for individual bases; no much larger clone is one base distant. This sample is part of a study of cytomegalovirus exposure and HLA in healthy donors listed by TCRdb under 2017. Regarding the research as a whole: According to an earlier analysis of a few hundred of the donors, 150 million to 200 million T cells yielded 117 million unique TCR beta sequences and less than 300 Gb of sequence data. Donor age, sex, ethnicity and CMV serostatus were collected together with the repertoire data. The later analysis used no new phenotypic data to find candidate immune exposures, relying instead on TCR beta sequences and their occurrence across donors. An early release that covered about 600 HLA-typed donors contained approximately 300 gigabases of sequencing data and 65 million to 100 million unique TCR sequences. Class I and class II HLA loci were covered by the typing at four-digit resolution. To predict cytomegalovirus infection status, the study brought together high-throughput TCR immunosequencing, statistical association of individual TCRs with disease status, and machine learning. The study was designed to test whether signatures of past pathogen exposure could be identified by cataloging public T cell receptors. Of the roughly 400 genotyped donors, 65% to 90% fell in the genetic ancestry cluster associated with self-reported Caucasian donors. To study patterns of TCR occurrence, a later analysis re-analyzed previously published TCR beta repertoires from around 660 donors and added high-resolution HLA genotyping. Among about 360 genotyped donors of the cohort, an average of around 240,000 unique TCR beta nucleotide sequences were sequenced per donor, roughly 20% of them non-productive. To decide whether each TCR beta V gene segment behaved as functional or pseudogenic, an earlier analysis of approximately 600 of the donors relied on high-throughput TCR beta sequencing. The study profiled the T cell repertoires of about 720 subjects by immunosequencing and related them to cytomegalovirus serostatus. The number of typed donors differed by locus: 629-630 for A, B, C, DRB1 and DQB1; approximately 520 for DQA1; some 590 for DPA1; and some 430 for DPB1. Several DR-DQ haplotypes were treated as single units for association and clustering because of strong linkage in the cohort. In addition to the first cohort of approximately 650 subjects, a separate validation cohort of some 120 different subjects was used. Genome-wide SNP genotypes for about 65% of the roughly 670 donors were used in a later genetic analysis, which treated that subset as a discovery cohort. All discovery cohort repertoires had been generated using a single sequencing platform.

The library was made by the immunoSEQ multiplex PCR assay. For the multiplex PCR, a mixture combining 60 forward primers for TCR Vbeta segments and 13 reverse primers for TCR Jbeta segments was used. Amplification of the CDR3 region of rearranged TCR beta genes was performed with a multiplex PCR assay on genomic DNA. The Illumina HiSeq System was used to sequence the amplified TCR beta libraries as 87-base-pair reads. As for the authors' bioinformatics: Across the 600 to 700 repertoires, a later analysis counted roughly 84 million unique TCR beta chains, roughly 11 million of which were shared by at least two donors. To remove PCR and sequencing errors, raw reads were error-corrected and collapsed into unique sequences using a nearest-neighbor algorithm that merged closely related sequences. V, D and J gene segments were assigned by aligning CDR3 sequences to IMGT reference sequences. For a sequence to be retained, a match of at least six nucleotides was required to both a V gene segment and a J gene segment. Rearrangements were called productive when the CDR3 lacked stop codons and stayed in frame with V and J; all others were non-productive. Following IMGT convention, CDR3 was defined as the stretch from the second conserved V-encoded cysteine to the conserved J-encoded phenylalanine. The earlier analysis of about 640 of the donors excluded any sequence lacking an unambiguous match to a single V gene segment. An earlier analysis of just under 600 of the donors called V segments functional above 56.7% productive rearrangements and segregating when the between-donor standard deviation exceeded 5%. A statistical classification framework was developed to diagnose cytomegalovirus status using the catalog of TCR beta chain sequences. V and J gene assignment, in a later analysis, came from comparing TCR nucleotide sequences with IMGT/GENE-DB human TR gene sequences. A later analysis assigned CDR3 sequences and most-parsimonious VDJ recombination scenarios with the TCRdist pipeline. A later analysis defined each TCR beta chain by its CDR3 amino acid sequence plus V-gene family, and excluded reads lacking a unique V-gene family. A later analysis removed 592 highly shared, low-generation-probability nucleotide sequences to deal with suspected cross-contamination and a sequencing artifact. For each public chain, a later analysis derived a clonal expansion index from normalized ranks of inferred template counts within each repertoire. In a later analysis, generation probabilities were computed with a VDJ recombination model fitted to out-of-frame rearrangements, and the resulting probabilities were checked against IGoR. A later analysis scored TCR-TCR, TCR-HLA and TCR-CMV co-occurrence with hypergeometric tests, applying a repertoire-size bias correction to TCR pairs. In a later analysis, false discovery rates were estimated by permuting HLA or CMV assignments 20 times. A later analysis grouped co-occurring TCRs with DBSCAN, adding TCRdist sequence similarity when clustering within HLA-allele-positive subsets. Co-occurrence clustering excluded repertoires with fewer than 30,000 or more than 120,000 public chains, plus five with anomalous nucleotide sharing. TCRdb re-hosts the immuneACCESS table, in-frame sequences only. Its copies lack some clones; in the studies checked, an unresolved V gene accounts for under half of them, and the cause for the rest is not known. V and J calls plus clone size are reproduced from that table; the DNA served to infer D and trimming. The sample data list some 96,000 clones, and 64% of these were observed just once. The ten largest clones capture 2.5% to 3.5% of the sample.

The cohort comprised 710 or so healthy bone marrow donors. At the time of sampling, all cohort members were nominally healthy, though unrecorded immune exposures were likely present. The donor tested CMV seronegative, placing the donor among the 350 or so seronegative members of the cohort. Each donor provided a peripheral blood sample, and peripheral blood mononuclear cells were used for TCR beta sequencing. The Qiagen DNeasy Blood Extraction Kit was used to extract genomic DNA from the blood cell samples. The CDR3 sequence holds 13 residues, the cysteine and phenylalanine included. Only the CDR3 region is kept as DNA, spanning 39 bases read in frame from base 1. CDR1 MNHNS and CDR2 SASEGT were looked up in the germline V gene. Overall results and qualifications from the work: Because HLA typing was missing for some donors at each locus, association tests included only the typed subset. A later analysis found that most CMV-associated TCR beta chains appeared HLA-restricted, with HLA associations seemingly driven largely by CMV exposure. In a later genetic analysis, a missense DCLRE1C variant was associated with V-gene and J-gene trimming of TCR beta chains, and the association was replicated in an independent cohort. A cluster of highly shared sequence variants was judged likely to be a technical artifact of the sequencing pipeline. Most TCR sequences were seen in very few donors, while some public TCRs were found in many individuals. This cohort had only TCR beta chains sequenced, and the lack of alpha or paired-chain data limited which features could be detected. Correlated functional status among segregating V segments might reflect linkage disequilibrium, but an unknown experimental factor could not be ruled out. A later genetic analysis reported fewer N-insertions in productive TCRs among donors in an Asian-associated ancestry cluster than the approximately 700-donor mean. A later analysis associated 16,951 TCR beta sequences with specific HLA alleles at a false discovery rate of 0.05. According to a later analysis, parvovirus B19, influenza, CMV and Epstein-Barr virus appeared linked to several top co-occurrence clusters. In a later analysis, the rate of TCR association differed among HLA loci, with DRB1 alleles having the most associated TCRs and HLA-C alleles having the fewest. Sequencing depth was assumed to be roughly uniform across donors in the presence/absence analyses, though that assumption may not hold. Because counts were too low, some 17 rarely observed V segments, including chromosome 9 orphons, were excluded from the earlier analysis of roughly 580 of the donors. It was suggested by the authors that the approach could potentially be generalized to other disease states and immunological phenotypes. Assigning TCR associations to individual alleles was difficult when HLA alleles, especially DR and DQ, strongly co-occurred. A total of about 180 TCR beta chains were listed by the study as associated with cytomegalovirus. In vitro tests confirmed that three of the cytomegalovirus-associated TCR beta chains recognize cytomegalovirus antigens. A later analysis found that HLA-associated TCR beta chains were more clonally expanded and had lower generation probabilities than equally common non-associated chains. Because the 87-base-pair reads could not distinguish some IMGT-functional V segments, including TRBV6-2 and TRBV6-3, those segments were excluded. A further reported finding was that TCR beta sequences accurately predicted the HLA-A and HLA-B alleles for most subjects in the first cohort. CMV serostatus was the only immune exposure information available for the cohort. In an earlier analysis of 500 to 650 of the donors, most TCR beta V segments appeared in productive rearrangements about 90% or about 30% of the time, broadly matching IMGT annotations. Cytomegalovirus status was reported to be diagnosed by the classifier with high specificity and sensitivity in both the original and validation cohorts.

The receptor was derived from a man in his 60s in good health and CMV-seronegative. The sample consisted of PBMCs. The V and J genes are TRBV6-1 and TRBJ2-5; TRBD1 is possibly the D segment (6 matching bases). The J call could be wrong; TRBJ2-7 is a better fit for the DNA end. CDR3 region: CASSGLTGYEQYF. The nucleotide sequence is given as TGTGCCAGCAGTGGGTTAACAGGGTACGAGCAGTACTTC.